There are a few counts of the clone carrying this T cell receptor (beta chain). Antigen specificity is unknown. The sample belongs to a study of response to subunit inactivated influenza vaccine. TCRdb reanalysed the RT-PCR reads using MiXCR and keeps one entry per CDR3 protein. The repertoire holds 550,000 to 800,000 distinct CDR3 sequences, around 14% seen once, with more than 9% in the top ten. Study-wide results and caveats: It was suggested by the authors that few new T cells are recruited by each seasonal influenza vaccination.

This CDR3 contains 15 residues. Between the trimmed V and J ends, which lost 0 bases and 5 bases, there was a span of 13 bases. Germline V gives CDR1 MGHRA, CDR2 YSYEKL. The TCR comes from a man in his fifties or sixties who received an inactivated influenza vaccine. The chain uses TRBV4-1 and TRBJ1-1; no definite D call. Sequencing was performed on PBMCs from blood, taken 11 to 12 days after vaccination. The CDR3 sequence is CASSQDHGGRTEAFF. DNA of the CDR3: TGCGCCAGCAGCCAAGATCATGGCGGACGGACTGAAGCTTTCTTT.